One and the same sample provided the 2 T cell receptor beta chains below, sequenced in a study of T cell responses to AZD1222 COVID-19 vaccine (dated by TCRdb to about 2021). The label giving this sample's time point can be read as: baseline before first vaccination. Libraries were prepared through the immunoSEQ multiplex PCR assay. TCRdb took over this immuneACCESS table, retaining in-frame rearrangements with V and J assigned. Such tables are incomplete; in checked studies, under half of the missing clones stem from an unresolved V gene, and the remainder is unexplained. This sample comprises fewer than 200,000 clones, roughly nine tenths of them detected only once. Of the sample, 1.5% to 2% falls within the top ten clones. Material: peripheral blood, obtained on day 0 of AZD1222 vaccination. These receptor sequences come from an adult in good health.

The J gene is TRBJ2-2, the V gene TRBV29-1, with 10 bases fitting TRBD2. Germline CDR1 reads SQVTM; CDR2 reads ANQGSEA. V lost 5 bases to trimming and J lost 1 base; unmatched junction nucleotides: 4. The length of the CDR3 is 15 residues. The CDR3 region has the DNA TGCAGCGTTCGTGGACTAGCGGAGAACACCGGGGAGCTGTTTTTT. This encodes CSVRGLAENTGELFF.

This clone was counted a single time. The sample holds other DNA sequences that translate to the same CDR3. The rearrangement links TRBV27 to TRBJ1-5, with D unresolved. V lost 4 bases to trimming and J lost 2 bases, with 9 bases between them. The CDR3 has 14 amino acids. From germline, CDR1 is MNHEY and CDR2 SMNVEV (reference sequence). The CDR3: CASSSTGGNQPQHF. CDR3 coding DNA: TGTGCCAGCAGTTCCACGGGTGGCAATCAGCCCCAGCATTTT.